This record covers a single TCR beta chain. This clonotype was observed a handful of times. What this receptor recognizes is not known. The sample holds no much larger clone one base away, and base qualities are not on file. These data come from a study of T-cell memory formation after mild COVID-19 (dated by TCRdb to about 2021). As for the study more broadly: TCR sequence clusters from the two donors were largely donor specific. Longitudinal TCRalpha and TCRbeta repertoire sequencing tracked T-cell clones expanding and contracting after mild COVID-19 in a couple of donors. The cohort was made up of two young adult volunteers, one female and one male, who were previously healthy. Beyond this particular receptor, the publication reports: Only a couple of mild cases were covered by the study, and larger cohorts that include severe cases with pre-infection samples were considered necessary. Contracting CD4+ clones were found mainly in CM and EM memory subsets, while CD8+ clones were enriched in EMRA. Whether the second-wave clones peaking on day 37 were SARS-CoV-2 specific was not confirmed. The detection of some responding clones in pre-infection memory suggests that pre-existing cross-reactive memory T cells joined the SARS-CoV-2 response. From day 15 to 85, contracting clones showed balanced CD4/CD8 phenotypes, whereas a second wave of clones that expanded from day 15 to 37 leaned towards CD4+.

Ficoll-Paque density gradient centrifugation was used to isolate PBMCs. V is pared back by 1 base and J by 5 bases, with 5 bases lying between the germline termini. The CDR3 starts with the cysteine, ends with the phenylalanine, and has 12 residues. The retained sequence is limited to the CDR3, 36 bases, with the frame set at the first base. Sequences SGHTA (CDR1) and FQGNSA (CDR2) are obtained from the germline V gene. The instrument was an Illumina NovaSeq 6000. cDNA libraries for TCRalpha and TCRbeta were prepared by 5'RACE using constant-segment primers, with sample barcodes and unique molecular identifiers added. Trizol reagent was used to extract RNA from every sample. Amplification of the libraries took two PCR steps, and the second step added a second sample barcode plus Illumina TruSeq adapters. Libraries were sequenced on an Illumina NovaSeq with 2 x 150 bp paired-end reads. In the paper's pipeline: Demultiplexing of reads and collapsing into UMI-guided consensus sequences were performed with migec v1.2.7. Using mixcr v2.1.11, the UMI consensuses were aligned to TRA and TRB V and J templates and assembled into clonotypes. Expanded or contracted clonotypes were those called significant by both edgeR and NoisET, with noise models trained on biological replicates. For edgeR calls, the thresholds were a false discovery rate-adjusted p below 0.01 and a log2 fold-change of 1. PCA with hierarchical clustering of max-normalized trajectories of the 1000 most abundant clonotypes was used as exploratory dynamics analysis. Each responding clone was given a CD4 or CD8 phenotype based on the CD4+ and CD8+ repertoires, which had been sequenced separately. TCRdb applied fastp at Q25 and MiXCR to the public reads, then kept only in-frame beta chains. Merged by CDR3 protein, the rows form single entries marked with the most common genes and DNA. These V and J calls rely on TCRdb rather than the paper's analysis. This sample comprises about 240,000 distinct CDR3 sequences, approximately 9% of them detected only once. Clones ranked in the top ten supply 20% to 25% of the sample.

The clonotype was recovered from a man between 18 and 29 years old who had mild COVID-19 (a few samples of this study predate the infection). The sample titles of this study are shuffled in the database, so cell type and time point are left out; the donor was told from shared clones. Material: PBMCs or a T cell subset sorted from them (not recorded which). The V and J segments used are TRBV7-2 and TRBJ2-5; no D gene is confidently identified. The sequenced DNA is TGTGCCAGCAGCTTAGTTTGGGAGACCCAGTACTTC. The encoded protein is CASSLVWETQYF. This CDR3, with the reference TRBV7-2 and TRBJ2-5 proteins standing in past its ends, gives the full variable domain GAGVSQSPSNKVTEKGKDVELRCDPISGHTALYWYRQSLGQGLEFLIYFQGNSAPDKSGLPSDRFSAERTGGSVSTLTIQRTQQEDSAVYLCASSLVWETQYFGPGTRLLVL.